A selection of T cell receptor beta chains follows, all from one sample in a study of cytomegalovirus exposure and HLA in healthy donors. Measured with immunoSEQ multiplex PCR; TCRdb has only the in-frame clones, and not every one. The sample lists about 120,000 clones; about 83% were seen once. Sequences were obtained from PBMCs. The receptors originated from a woman aged 25-40 years in good health and CMV-seronegative. The CDR3 runs from the conserved cysteine through the conserved F or W. The order of the fields is V gene, clone size, D gene, J gene, CDR3 DNA, CDR3 protein. A D gene is named only where the DNA matches it firmly. The size of a clone is reported for some rows only, either as once, few or many, or as a class for expanded clones.

v_gene: TRBV11-2; abundance: .; d_gene: TRBD1; j_gene: TRBJ2-7; CDR3nt: TGTGCCAGCAGCTTAGGGGCGGGACAGGGGGCACAGTACTTC; CDR3aa: CASSLGAGQGAQYF
v_gene: TRBV19; abundance: .; d_gene: .; j_gene: TRBJ2-6; CDR3nt: TGTGCCAGTATTGCGGGGGCCTCTGGGGCCAACGTCCTGACTTTC; CDR3aa: CASIAGASGANVLTF
v_gene: TRBV18; abundance: once; d_gene: .; j_gene: TRBJ2-1; CDR3nt: TGTGCCAGCTCCCGGACTGGGACTGACAATGAGCAGTTCTTC; CDR3aa: CASSRTGTDNEQFF
v_gene: TRBV10-2; abundance: .; d_gene: .; j_gene: TRBJ2-3; CDR3nt: TGCGCCAGCAGCAGGACAGTAATTTCAGATACGCAGTATTTT; CDR3aa: CASSRTVISDTQYF
v_gene: TRBV29-1; abundance: .; d_gene: .; j_gene: TRBJ2-5; CDR3nt: TGCAGCGTTGGATACAGCCAAGAGACCCAGTACTTC; CDR3aa: CSVGYSQETQYF
v_gene: TRBV5-4; abundance: .; d_gene: .; j_gene: TRBJ1-6; CDR3nt: TGTGCCAGCAGCGGAGGGACGGAGAGAAGCAATTCACCCCTCCACTTT; CDR3aa: CASSGGTERSNSPLHF
v_gene: TRBV27; abundance: .; d_gene: TRBD2; j_gene: TRBJ2-4; CDR3nt: TGTGCCAGCAGTCCAATCTCTAGCGGGGGGGAGGGAAACATTCAGTACTTC; CDR3aa: CASSPISSGGEGNIQYF
v_gene: TRBV2; abundance: .; d_gene: TRBD1; j_gene: TRBJ2-7; CDR3nt: TGTGCCAGCAGTCGACAGGGACCAGCCTACGAGCAGTACTTC; CDR3aa: CASSRQGPAYEQYF
v_gene: TRBV6-1; abundance: .; d_gene: .; j_gene: TRBJ1-3; CDR3nt: TGTGCCAGCAGTGAAAAGGGGCTTAGTGGAAACACCATATATTTT; CDR3aa: CASSEKGLSGNTIYF
v_gene: TRBV7-9; abundance: .; d_gene: TRBD1; j_gene: TRBJ2-7; CDR3nt: TGTGCCAGCAGCTCGGACAGGGAGAGATCCTACGAGCAGTACTTC; CDR3aa: CASSSDRERSYEQYF
v_gene: TRBV7-2; abundance: .; d_gene: .; j_gene: TRBJ2-5; CDR3nt: TGTGCCAGCAGCTCCCTGTCGACCCAGTACTTC; CDR3aa: CASSSLSTQYF
v_gene: TRBV14; abundance: .; d_gene: TRBD1; j_gene: TRBJ1-4; CDR3nt: TGTGCCAGCAGCCCCCCGGGTGACAGGGGATTAAAACTGTTTTTT; CDR3aa: CASSPPGDRGLKLFF
v_gene: TRBV5-1; abundance: .; d_gene: .; j_gene: TRBJ1-1; CDR3nt: TGCGCCAGCAGCCCGAGACAGGATACTGAAGCTTTCTTT; CDR3aa: CASSPRQDTEAFF
v_gene: TRBV19; abundance: .; d_gene: .; j_gene: TRBJ1-4; CDR3nt: TGTGCCAGTAGGGATCGCAGGGAAAAACTGTTTTTT; CDR3aa: CASRDRREKLFF
v_gene: TRBV5-6; abundance: .; d_gene: .; j_gene: TRBJ1-1; CDR3nt: TGTGCCAGCAGCTCCGGTACGGCAGGAAGGAACACTGAAGCTTTCTTT; CDR3aa: CASSSGTAGRNTEAFF
v_gene: TRBV6-5; abundance: .; d_gene: .; j_gene: TRBJ1-1; CDR3nt: TGTGCCAGCAGTCCTACAGGGTACACTGAAGCTTTCTTT; CDR3aa: CASSPTGYTEAFF
v_gene: TRBV2; abundance: .; d_gene: .; j_gene: TRBJ1-2; CDR3nt: TGTGCCAGCACCTTGAGCCGCGGCGGCTACACCTTC; CDR3aa: CASTLSRGGYTF
v_gene: TRBV10-2; abundance: .; d_gene: TRBD2; j_gene: TRBJ2-7; CDR3nt: TGCGCCAGCAGTGCTTTGACTAGCCCATGGAACGAGCAGTACTTC; CDR3aa: CASSALTSPWNEQYF
v_gene: TRBV30; abundance: .; d_gene: .; j_gene: TRBJ2-7; CDR3nt: TGTGCCTGGAGTGCCCGAGGGGGAAACTTTTGGGAGCAGTACTTC; CDR3aa: CAWSARGGNFWEQYF
v_gene: TRBV6-5; abundance: .; d_gene: TRBD1; j_gene: TRBJ2-7; CDR3nt: TGTGCCAGCAGTTACTCCGGGACAGCCACTACCTACGAGCAGTACTTC; CDR3aa: CASSYSGTATTYEQYF
v_gene: TRBV18; abundance: .; d_gene: .; j_gene: TRBJ2-7; CDR3nt: TGTGCCAGCTCACCACCGAAGTTCCCAGGCTCCTACGAGCAGTACTTC; CDR3aa: CASSPPKFPGSYEQYF
v_gene: TRBV27; abundance: few; d_gene: TRBD1; j_gene: TRBJ1-2; CDR3nt: TGTGCCAGCTACGGGACAGGGGGCGTAAATGGCTACACCTTC; CDR3aa: CASYGTGGVNGYTF
v_gene: TRBV11-3; abundance: .; d_gene: TRBD1; j_gene: TRBJ2-3; CDR3nt: TGTGCCAGCAGCCAAGGACAGGGAAAGCAGTATTTT; CDR3aa: CASSQGQGKQYF
v_gene: TRBV29-1; abundance: .; d_gene: .; j_gene: TRBJ2-5; CDR3nt: TGCAGCGTTGGGCCTCTAGAGCAAGAGACCCAGTACTTC; CDR3aa: CSVGPLEQETQYF
v_gene: TRBV27; abundance: .; d_gene: TRBD1; j_gene: TRBJ2-7; CDR3nt: TGTGCCAGCAGTCCCTCACAGGGGCCTCGCTACGAGCAGTACTTC; CDR3aa: CASSPSQGPRYEQYF
v_gene: TRBV7-9; abundance: .; d_gene: TRBD1; j_gene: TRBJ1-1; CDR3nt: TGTGCCAGCAGCCAAGGGACAGTACGTTATGAAGCTTTCTTT; CDR3aa: CASSQGTVRYEAFF
v_gene: TRBV7-2; abundance: .; d_gene: TRBD1; j_gene: TRBJ1-2; CDR3nt: TGTGCCAGCAGCTTAGCGCCATCCCCTATGGGACAGGTAACGCTAGAAGGCTACACCTTC; CDR3aa: CASSLAPSPMGQVTLEGYTF
v_gene: TRBV5-5; abundance: .; d_gene: TRBD1; j_gene: TRBJ2-3; CDR3nt: TGTGCCAGCAGCTTGCGGGACAGGGGGTTCACAGATACGCAGTATTTT; CDR3aa: CASSLRDRGFTDTQYF
v_gene: TRBV14; abundance: .; d_gene: .; j_gene: TRBJ1-2; CDR3nt: TGTGCCAGCAGCCAAAATTTAGTTAACTATGGCTACACCTTC; CDR3aa: CASSQNLVNYGYTF
v_gene: TRBV6-1; abundance: once; d_gene: .; j_gene: TRBJ1-1; CDR3nt: TGTGCCAGCAGTGAAGGGGGAGGGGCGCAACGGAACACTGAAGCTTTCTTT; CDR3aa: CASSEGGGAQRNTEAFF
v_gene: TRBV7-2; abundance: .; d_gene: TRBD1; j_gene: TRBJ2-7; CDR3nt: TGTGCCAGCAGCTTAGGGGGGACAGCCTACGAGCAGTACTTC; CDR3aa: CASSLGGTAYEQYF
v_gene: TRBV5-1; abundance: .; d_gene: .; j_gene: TRBJ2-5; CDR3nt: TGCGCCAGCCAGCGAACGGTACAAGAGACCCAGTACTTC; CDR3aa: CASQRTVQETQYF
v_gene: TRBV19; abundance: .; d_gene: TRBD1; j_gene: TRBJ1-5; CDR3nt: TGTGCCAGTAGTACCCAAACAGGGGGCAATCAGCCCCAGCATTTT; CDR3aa: CASSTQTGGNQPQHF